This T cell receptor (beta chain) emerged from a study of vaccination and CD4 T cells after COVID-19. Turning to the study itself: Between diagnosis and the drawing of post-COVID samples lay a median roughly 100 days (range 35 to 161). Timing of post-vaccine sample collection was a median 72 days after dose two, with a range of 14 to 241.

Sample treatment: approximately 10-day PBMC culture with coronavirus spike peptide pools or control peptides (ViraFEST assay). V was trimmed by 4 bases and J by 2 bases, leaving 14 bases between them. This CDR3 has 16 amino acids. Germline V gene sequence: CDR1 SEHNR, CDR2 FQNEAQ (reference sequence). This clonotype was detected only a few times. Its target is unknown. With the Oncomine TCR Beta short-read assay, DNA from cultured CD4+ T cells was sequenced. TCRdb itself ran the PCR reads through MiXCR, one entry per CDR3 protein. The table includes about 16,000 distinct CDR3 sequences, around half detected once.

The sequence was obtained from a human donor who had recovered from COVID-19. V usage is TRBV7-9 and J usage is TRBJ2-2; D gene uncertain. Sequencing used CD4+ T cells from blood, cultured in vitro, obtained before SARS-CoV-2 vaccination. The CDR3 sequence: CASSSGPGRNTGELFF. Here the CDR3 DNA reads TGTGCCAGCAGCTCAGGCCCAGGAAGAAACACCGGGGAGCTGTTTTTT.